The rows below give T cell receptor beta chains drawn from one sample of a study of cytomegalovirus exposure and HLA in healthy donors. Generated by immunoSEQ multiplex PCR, the TCRdb table keeps only in-frame clones and is missing some. The sample lists about 140,000 clones, approximately 70% occurring once. The sample comprised PBMCs. The receptors stem from a human donor in good health. Each CDR3 is given with its conserved first and last residue. The order of the fields is CDR3 DNA, CDR3 protein, J gene, clone size, V gene, D gene. The D gene is left open where the match is weak. Clone size is shown for a subset of rows, as once, few, many or a class of expanded clone.

TGTGCCAGCAGTTTACCCTCCGGCGGGGGCTCTCGTTACAATGAGCAGTTCTTC CASSLPSGGGSRYNEQFF TRBJ2-1 NA TRBV28 NA
TGTGCCAGCAGCCCGAGGGACAGGGGCTACGAGCAGTACTTC CASSPRDRGYEQYF TRBJ2-7 NA TRBV9 TRBD1
TGTGCCATCGGGACTAGCGGGAGTCGGTACGAGCAGTACTTC CAIGTSGSRYEQYF TRBJ2-7 NA TRBV10-3 TRBD2
TGTGCCAGCAGTTTTGGACCGTCGGGGGAGCAGTACTTC CASSFGPSGEQYF TRBJ2-7 few TRBV11-2 NA
TGTGCCAGCAGCTTGTTTGAGACAGGTACCTACGAGCAGTACTTC CASSLFETGTYEQYF TRBJ2-7 few TRBV5-6 NA
TGTGCCTGGAACCCCGGGACTAGCGTCTACGAGCAGTACTTC CAWNPGTSVYEQYF TRBJ2-7 few TRBV30 TRBD2
TGCGCCAGCAGTCAATCGGGGCAGAAGAGCAATCAGCCCCAGCATTTT CASSQSGQKSNQPQHF TRBJ1-5 NA TRBV23-1 NA
TGTGCCACCAGAGTTTCAGCGGGGCAGTACAATGAGCAGTTCTTC CATRVSAGQYNEQFF TRBJ2-1 NA TRBV15 TRBD2
TGTGCCAGCAGTCCCGACAGGGGGATGGAACAGCCCCAGCATTTT CASSPDRGMEQPQHF TRBJ1-5 few TRBV2 TRBD1
TGCAGCGTTGAAGATCCGGCTAGCGGGGGTTACGAGCAGTACTTC CSVEDPASGGYEQYF TRBJ2-7 NA TRBV29-1 TRBD2
TGCAGTGCATACTGGACAGGGGGAGCTTTCTTT CSAYWTGGAFF TRBJ1-1 NA TRBV20-1 TRBD1
TGTGCCAGCAGCTTTACAGGGAACACTGAAGCTTTCTTT CASSFTGNTEAFF TRBJ1-1 NA TRBV7-2 NA
TGTGCCAGCACCTTAGCGGTGGAGCAGTTCTTC CASTLAVEQFF TRBJ2-1 NA TRBV25-1 NA
TGCGCCAGCAGGTTGGGGGGACTTGAGCAGTTCTTC CASRLGGLEQFF TRBJ2-1 NA TRBV5-1 NA
TGTGCCAGCAGCTTCCAGGACAGGGGCAATAATTTCGGTGGCTACACCTTC CASSFQDRGNNFGGYTF TRBJ1-2 NA TRBV5-5 TRBD1
TGTGCCAGCAGTTACACAACAGGATGGACTGAAGCTTTCTTT CASSYTTGWTEAFF TRBJ1-1 NA TRBV6-5 NA
TGCGCCAGCAGCTTGGCCCCACAGGGGCCCAATGAAAAACTGTTTTTT CASSLAPQGPNEKLFF TRBJ1-4 NA TRBV5-1 TRBD1
TGCAGTGCCCTTCAGGCTGAAGCTTTCTTT CSALQAEAFF TRBJ1-1 NA TRBV20-1 NA
TGTGCCAGTAGTATAGGGACAGGGGGCAATCAGCCCCAGCATTTT CASSIGTGGNQPQHF TRBJ1-5 NA TRBV19 TRBD1
TGTGCCAGCAGTGGAGAACTAGCGGGATACAATGAGCAGTTCTTC CASSGELAGYNEQFF TRBJ2-1 NA TRBV6-1 TRBD2
TGTGCCAGCAGCGTAGGGAGTCCTAGCTATGGCTACACCTTC CASSVGSPSYGYTF TRBJ1-2 NA TRBV9 NA
TGCGCCAGCAGCTTCCCCGGGACTAGCGGGTATACCGGGGAGCTGTTTTTT CASSFPGTSGYTGELFF TRBJ2-2 NA TRBV4-1 TRBD2
TGTGCCAGCAGCGACCTAAAGAGAGGGGGCTATGGCTACACCTTC CASSDLKRGGYGYTF TRBJ1-2 NA TRBV9 NA
TGCAGCGTTCCGGGACAGGGGGCCTATGGCTACACCTTC CSVPGQGAYGYTF TRBJ1-2 NA TRBV29-1 TRBD1
TGTGCCAGCAGCCAGGCCTACACTGAAGCTTTCTTT CASSQAYTEAFF TRBJ1-1 NA TRBV4-2 NA
TGCAGCGTTGGAGGACTAGCGGGAGTTAAGTACGAGCAGTACTTC CSVGGLAGVKYEQYF TRBJ2-7 NA TRBV29-1 TRBD2
TGTGCCAGCAGCTTGGGGACTAGCGGGTTAGATGAGCAGTTCTTC CASSLGTSGLDEQFF TRBJ2-1 NA TRBV13 TRBD2
TGTGCCAGCAGAATTACTAGCGGGGCTTACAATGAGCAGTTCTTC CASRITSGAYNEQFF TRBJ2-1 NA TRBV6-5 TRBD2
TGTGCCAGCAGCCAAGAGGCAGGGTATCAAGAGACCCAGTACTTC CASSQEAGYQETQYF TRBJ2-5 NA TRBV4-2 NA
TGTGCCAGCAGTAAGGGGGATCAGCCCCAGCATTTT CASSKGDQPQHF TRBJ1-5 NA TRBV6-1 NA
TGTGCCAGCAGCATCGAAGCGGGAGTTTTCCTCTTC CASSIEAGVFLF TRBJ2-1 NA TRBV7-9 TRBD2
TGCAGCGTTACTGGACTAGCGGCCTACTCCTACAATGAGCAGTTCTTC CSVTGLAAYSYNEQFF TRBJ2-1 NA TRBV29-1 TRBD2
TGTGCCAGCAGTCGACAGGGCGCTGAAAAACTGTTTTTT CASSRQGAEKLFF TRBJ1-4 NA TRBV6-5 TRBD1
TGTGCCAGCAGTGAGGTGGCGCAGGGCTATGGCTACACCTTC CASSEVAQGYGYTF TRBJ1-2 NA TRBV25-1 NA
TGTGCCAGCAGCATTACTAGCGGGGGCTACTCCTACAATGAGCAGTTCTTC CASSITSGGYSYNEQFF TRBJ2-1 NA TRBV7-2 TRBD2
TGTGCCAGCAGTGAGGGACAGGGCTATGGCTACACCTTC CASSEGQGYGYTF TRBJ1-2 NA TRBV2 TRBD1
TGTGCCAGCAGCCCAAGGGGGACACCGAACACCGGGGAGCTGTTTTTT CASSPRGTPNTGELFF TRBJ2-2 NA TRBV11-1 NA
TGTGCCAGCAGCTCCCACCTGGGGGGAACTTCCTACGAGCAGTACTTC CASSSHLGGTSYEQYF TRBJ2-7 NA TRBV7-9 NA
TGTGCCAGCAGCCCACCACCGGGACAGGGGCTAGGCGGGGAGCTGTTTTTT CASSPPPGQGLGGELFF TRBJ2-2 once TRBV7-9 TRBD1
TGTGCCTGGAGTACGGACTATTACAATGAGCAGTTCTTC CAWSTDYYNEQFF TRBJ2-1 once TRBV30 NA
TGTGCCAGCAGTTCTCGCGGGACAGGAACACCGGGTTTGCTGTTTTTT CASSSRGTGTPGLLFF TRBJ2-2 NA TRBV27 TRBD1
TGTGCCAGCAGCCCCAGACACGGAGGGCCTTACAATGAGCAGTTCTTC CASSPRHGGPYNEQFF TRBJ2-1 NA TRBV7-6 NA
TGTGCCAGCACCTCCTCCTACGAGCAGTACTTC CASTSSYEQYF TRBJ2-7 NA TRBV6-5 NA
TGTGCCAGCAGTTTATCTGTGCTAGCTAACTATGGCTACACCTTC CASSLSVLANYGYTF TRBJ1-2 NA TRBV28 NA
TGTGCCAGCAGCTGGACTGGGAGCTCCTACGAGCAGTACTTC CASSWTGSSYEQYF TRBJ2-7 NA TRBV5-5 NA
TGTGCCAGCAGCCCTCAGGGGAACAGCAATCAGCCCCAGCATTTT CASSPQGNSNQPQHF TRBJ1-5 NA TRBV7-2 NA
TGCAGCGTTGAACGGACAGGGTTTGGCTACACCTTC CSVERTGFGYTF TRBJ1-2 NA TRBV29-1 TRBD1
TGTGCCAGCAGCAGGACAGTGTACAATGAGCAGTTCTTC CASSRTVYNEQFF TRBJ2-1 NA TRBV7-8 NA